The 16 T cell receptor beta chains below were found in one sample sequenced in a study of OX40 agonist ivuxolimab in advanced cancers. Clones were read by immunoSEQ multiplex PCR, and TCRdb kept only the in-frame ones, dropping some. The table records 100,000 to 150,000 clones, 92% of them present only once. This specimen consisted of CD4+ or CD8+ T cells sorted from blood, obtained in a trial of the OX40 agonist ivuxolimab. The receptors derive from an adult with an advanced solid tumor such as melanoma, head and neck, liver or kidney cancer.

J is TRBJ2-5 and V is TRBV28; no reliable D call. Germline lookup yields CDR1 MDHEN and CDR2 SYDVKM. Deletions cut 4 bases from V and 6 bases from J, with 12 bases between. This CDR3 has 13 residues. CDR3: CASSSHLKQTQYF. For the CDR3, the DNA is TGTGCCAGCAGTTCCCACCTGAAGCAGACCCAGTACTTC.

This clone has just one count. V and J are TRBV2 and TRBJ1-4, with 7 bases that match TRBD1. V gave up 5 bases and J gave up 4 bases; unmatched junction bases: 10. The germline V gene encodes CDR1 SNHLY and CDR2 FYNNEI. The CDR3 covers 16 residues. CDR3 nucleotide sequence: TGTGCCAGCAGTTTGAGGGGGCCTACTCTTAATGAAAAACTGTTTTTT. Its protein product is CASSLRGPTLNEKLFF.

This clone was counted once. The chain couples TRBV10-3 to TRBJ2-5; 8 bases align to TRBD2. The end of the DNA fits TRBJ2-7 better, so the J call may be wrong. The CDR3 contains 14 residues. The V gene's germline CDR1 is ENHRY and CDR2 SYGVKD. The CDR3 sequence: CAISAGRAPYEQYF. DNA of the CDR3: TGTGCCATCAGTGCCGGGAGGGCCCCCTACGAGCAGTACTTC.

This chain connects TRBV7-2 to TRBJ1-1; D might be TRBD1 (5 bases). The CDR3 runs to 15 residues. Trimming cost V 4 bases and J 1 base, with 13 bases left between them. From germline, CDR1 is SGHTA and CDR2 FQGNSA. CDR3 sequence reads: CASSYRGPTNTEAFF. DNA of the CDR3: TGTGCCAGCAGCTATCGGGGACCTACGAACACTGAAGCTTTCTTT.

This sequence joins TRBV28 and TRBJ1-2; 9 bases agree with TRBD1. The V gene end was trimmed by 5 bases and the J gene end by 2 bases; junction bases not matched to a gene: 6. This CDR3 spans 15 amino acids. Germline lookup yields CDR1 MDHEN and CDR2 SYDVKM. This CDR3 is CASSPTTGGNYGYTF. The CDR3 DNA sequence: TGTGCCAGCAGTCCAACGACAGGGGGAAACTATGGCTACACCTTC.

This rearrangement joins TRBV11-2 to TRBJ1-1, with a possible D match to TRBD1 (5 bases). The CDR3 contains 15 residues. Trimming left V 5 bases short and J 0 bases short, with 13 bases between. The germline CDR1 and CDR2 sequences are SGHAT and FQNNGV. The CDR3 DNA follows: TGTGCCAGCAGCCCGGGACGGACCTTGAACACTGAAGCTTTCTTT. Protein: CASSPGRTLNTEAFF.

The chain is built from TRBV28 and TRBJ1-1; unclear D gene. The CDR3 runs to 12 residues. Deletions cut 4 bases from V and 0 bases from J, with 3 bases between. Germline-derived CDR1 and CDR2 are MDHEN and SYDVKM. The CDR3 DNA reads TGTGCCAGCAGTTCTGTGAACACTGAAGCTTTCTTT. This codes for CASSSVNTEAFF.

V gene TRBV27 combines with J gene TRBJ2-7; 12 bases are a match to TRBD2. V shed 6 bases and J 3 bases; nucleotides not matched to a gene: 12. This CDR3 spans 17 amino acids. The germline V gene has CDR1 MNHEY and CDR2 SMNVEV (reference sequence). The CDR3 DNA is TGTGCCAGCAGCCCTAAAACTCTAGCGGGAGGGCTCTACGAGCAGTACTTC. Translation: CASSPKTLAGGLYEQYF.

The CDR3 loop is CASSASLGGYTF. The CDR3 coding sequence is TGTGCCAGCAGTGCCTCTTTGGGAGGCTACACCTTC. The chain carries TRBV2 and TRBJ1-2; no clear D. Germline V CDR1 and CDR2: SNHLY, FYNNEI. The CDR3 runs 12 residues. Trimming took off 4 bases at V and 8 bases at J, with 11 bases between the two ends.

The chain employs TRBV7-2 and TRBJ1-4, with a possible D match to TRBD1 (5 bases). CDR3 length equals 18 residues. V lost 1 base, J lost 8 bases, and 23 bases lay in between. The germline CDR1 and CDR2 sequences are SGHTA and FQGNSA. The CDR3 loop is CASSLVAGTADTGEKLFF. The CDR3 DNA is TGTGCCAGCAGCTTAGTGGCTGGGACCGCCGACACGGGGGAAAAACTGTTTTTT.

The rearrangement links TRBV6-5 to TRBJ2-2; no definite D call. The germline gives CDR1 MNHEY, CDR2 SVGAGI. Trimming left V 2 bases short and J 5 bases short, with 12 bases between. The CDR3 totals 15 residues. The CDR3 DNA follows: TGTGCCAGCAGTTACCGTTCGTGGGGAACCGGGGAGCTGTTTTTT. Its translation is CASSYRSWGTGELFF.

The count of this clone is one. The chain recombines TRBV5-4 with TRBJ2-7; perhaps TRBD2 as D (6 bases). CDR3 length equals 14 residues. The ends were cut back, 4 bases at V and 4 bases at J, with 15 bases in the middle. CDR1 and CDR2 (germline): SGHNT, YYREEE (reference sequence). The CDR3 bases are TGTGCCAGCAGCCCGAGTGGAGGGAGGTACGAGCAGTACTTC. Translating it yields CASSPSGGRYEQYF. Combining the CDR3 with reference TRBV5-4 and TRBJ2-7 gives the whole variable domain ETGVTQSPTHLIKTRGQQVTLRCSSQSGHNTVSWYQQALGQGPQFIFQYYREEENGRGNFPPRFSGLQFPNYSSELNVNALELDDSALYLCASSPSGGRYEQYFGPGTRLTVT.

This chain connects TRBV5-5 to TRBJ2-5; a possible D gene is TRBD1 (6 bases). The CDR3 contains 15 residues. CDR1 and CDR2 (germline): SGHKS, YYEKEE (reference sequence). Trimming removed 1 base from V and 5 bases from J, with 15 bases in between. CDR3 bases: TGTGCCAGCAGCTTGTGGGGGCAGGTAATGGAGACCCAGTACTTC. Translated, it gives CASSLWGQVMETQYF.

The chain combines TRBV19 with TRBJ2-2, with 8 nucleotides matching TRBD2. The CDR3 is made up of 16 amino acids. The germline gives CDR1 LNHDA, CDR2 SQIVND (reference sequence). V lost 1 base to trimming and J lost 4 bases; unmatched junction nucleotides: 5. The CDR3 loop reads CASSIGLALGTGELFF. The CDR3 DNA sequence: TGTGCCAGTAGTATAGGACTAGCGTTGGGCACCGGGGAGCTGTTTTTT.

Details on this clone: This sample includes further DNA sequences coding for the same CDR3. The V call is TRBV30, the J call TRBJ1-1, with 9 bases lining up with TRBD1. The CDR3 has 15 residues. CDR1 is GTSNPN and CDR2 is SVGIG in the germline V gene (reference sequence). Germline trimming cut 1 base from V and 3 bases from J; bases unmatched to any gene: 6. The CDR3: CAWSGDRGKDTEAFF. CDR3 DNA: TGTGCCTGGAGTGGCGACAGGGGGAAGGACACTGAAGCTTTCTTT.

This sequence joins TRBV28 and TRBJ1-1; D is undetermined. Germline values: CDR1 MDHEN, CDR2 SYDVKM. This CDR3 is built from 14 residues. The V end lost 4 bases, the J end lost 4 bases, and 13 bases lay between the germline ends. CDR3 in DNA: TGTGCCAGCAGTTCCGACGGGGTGAGCACTGAAGCTTTCTTT. Amino acids: CASSSDGVSTEAFF.